This record concerns one T cell receptor beta chain sequence. The data are from a study of blood T cell repertoires in COVID-19. On the study more broadly: Whether acute or convalescent, the COVID-19 samples came from the United States, Italy and Spain. PBMCs, B-cell-depleted T cells, or T cells provided the cDNA or gDNA that made up the material.

After removal of 6 bases from V and 6 bases from J, the junction contained 8 bases not matched to a gene. The germline gives CDR1 SNHLY, CDR2 FYNNEI. This CDR3 is built from 15 residues. Authors' data handling: For nucleated cells, counts were estimated from reference gene primer amplification. Sequencing was performed with immunoSEQ multiplex PCR; in TCRdb, only in-frame clones are kept and a portion is missing. The V and J calls and clone size were taken over from that table, and D and trimming were inferred from the DNA. The repertoire includes approximately 190,000 clones, roughly 80% of them detected once, and approximately 6.1% sits in the top ten.

J is TRBJ2-3 and V is TRBV2; 11 nucleotides agree with TRBD1. The sample was peripheral blood. This TCR was recovered from a woman aged 40 to 50 with acute or convalescent COVID-19. The CDR3 sequence: CASSARTGGWDTQYF. In DNA, the CDR3 is TGTGCCAGCAGCGCCCGGACAGGGGGCTGGGATACGCAGTATTTT.